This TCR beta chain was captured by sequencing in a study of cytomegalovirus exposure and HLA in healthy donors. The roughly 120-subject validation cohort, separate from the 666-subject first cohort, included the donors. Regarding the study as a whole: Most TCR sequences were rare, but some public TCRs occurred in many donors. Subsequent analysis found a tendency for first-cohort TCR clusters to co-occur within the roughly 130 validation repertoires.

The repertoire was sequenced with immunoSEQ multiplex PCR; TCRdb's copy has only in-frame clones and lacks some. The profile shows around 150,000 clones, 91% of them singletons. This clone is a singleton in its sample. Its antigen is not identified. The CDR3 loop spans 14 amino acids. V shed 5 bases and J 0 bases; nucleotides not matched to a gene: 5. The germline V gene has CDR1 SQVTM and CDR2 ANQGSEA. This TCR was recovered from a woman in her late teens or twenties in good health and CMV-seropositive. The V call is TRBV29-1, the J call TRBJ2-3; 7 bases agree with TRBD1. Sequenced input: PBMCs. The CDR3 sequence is CSVLRGISTDTQYF. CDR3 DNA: TGCAGCGTTCTCAGGGGGATTAGCACAGATACGCAGTATTTT.